This TCR beta chain was sequenced during a study of regulatory and conventional T cells in RAG deficiency. The sorted conventional CD4+ T cells were CD25-low and CD127-high, with genomic DNA sequenced. This clone occurred a few times. The antigen is unknown. Profiled with immunoSEQ multiplex PCR; TCRdb holds only in-frame clones, not every one. Of under 45,000 clones in the sample, about 76% were seen once. The V gene's germline CDR1 is GTSNPN and CDR2 SVGIG (reference sequence). CDR3 length equals 15 residues. Trimming removed 4 bases from V and 0 bases from J, with 13 bases in between. Overall study findings and caveats: Compared with controls, unique Treg TCR beta sequences dropped roughly 94-fold in Omenn syndrome and CID/AS.

These same records also appear under a second study, on regulatory T cells. This second study says: The primer mix had 52 TRBV and 13 TRBJ primers.

Sequenced input: CD4+ effector T cells sorted from blood. This sequence joins TRBV30 and TRBJ1-5, with D perhaps TRBD1 (5 bases). This sequence originates from a human donor in good health. CDR3 nucleotides: TGTGCCTGGAACCGGGGACCTCATAGCAATCAGCCCCAGCATTTT. Its protein is CAWNRGPHSNQPQHF.